These T cell receptor beta chains were read from a single sample in a study of technical replicates of blood from four donors. Some clones are missing from TCRdb's copy, which holds only in-frame ones; the method was immunoSEQ multiplex PCR. Counted here are tens of thousands of clones, roughly 94% occurring once; the ten biggest clones make up under 0.5%. The material sequenced was T cells isolated from PBMCs. Receptors originate from a human donor in good health. Each CDR3 is given with its conserved first and last residue. D genes are given only for firm matches. Clone size, where shown, is once, few, many, or a class for clones that have expanded.

CDR3: CASSSRTGDSTDTQYF; DNA: TGTGCCAGCAGCTCGAGGACGGGGGATAGCACAGATACGCAGTATTTT; size: -; J: TRBJ2-3; V: TRBV11-3; D: -
CDR3: CASSYRTGSEQFF; DNA: TGTGCCAGCAGCTATAGGACAGGGAGTGAGCAGTTCTTC; size: -; J: TRBJ2-1; V: TRBV7-2; D: TRBD1
CDR3: CASSPSPASGELFF; DNA: TGTGCCAGCAGTCCGAGTCCTGCCTCCGGGGAGCTGTTTTTT; size: -; J: TRBJ2-2; V: TRBV6-5; D: -
CDR3: CASSDLAGENNEQFF; DNA: TGTGCCAGCAGTGATTTAGCGGGAGAAAACAATGAGCAGTTCTTC; size: -; J: TRBJ2-1; V: TRBV6-4; D: TRBD2
CDR3: CASSEPSVDTQYF; DNA: TGTGCCAGCAGTGAGCCCTCAGTAGATACGCAGTATTTT; size: -; J: TRBJ2-3; V: TRBV6-1; D: -
CDR3: CASRRAGGGGTGELFF; DNA: TGCGCCAGCCGTCGAGCGGGAGGAGGCGGTACCGGGGAGCTGTTTTTT; size: -; J: TRBJ2-2; V: TRBV5-1; D: TRBD2
CDR3: CASSPRGEGGELFF; DNA: TGTGCCAGCAGCCCCCGAGGGGAGGGCGGGGAGCTGTTTTTT; size: -; J: TRBJ2-2; V: TRBV13; D: TRBD2
CDR3: CASSILAGEEKLFF; DNA: TGTGCCAGTAGTATATTGGCAGGGGAAGAAAAACTGTTTTTT; size: -; J: TRBJ1-4; V: TRBV19; D: -
CDR3: CASSLGLAVLNEQYF; DNA: TGTGCCAGCTCGCTCGGACTAGCGGTCCTAAACGAGCAGTACTTC; size: -; J: TRBJ2-7; V: TRBV18; D: TRBD2
CDR3: CASSLDMRYSGNTIYF; DNA: TGTGCCAGCAGCTTAGATATGAGATACTCTGGAAACACCATATATTTT; size: -; J: TRBJ1-3; V: TRBV7-9; D: -
CDR3: CASSTQGANTEAFF; DNA: TGTGCCAGCAGTACGCAGGGGGCGAACACTGAAGCTTTCTTT; size: -; J: TRBJ1-1; V: TRBV6-6; D: TRBD1
CDR3: CASTATSRLPGELFF; DNA: TGTGCCAGCACGGCGACTAGTCGGCTACCTGGGGAGCTGTTTTTT; size: -; J: TRBJ2-2; V: TRBV28; D: -
CDR3: CASSQQGKNTEAFF; DNA: TGTGCCAGCAGCCAACAGGGGAAGAACACTGAAGCTTTCTTT; size: -; J: TRBJ1-1; V: TRBV7-9; D: TRBD1
CDR3: CASSPPLAVTGELFF; DNA: TGTGCCAGCTCACCACCGCTAGCCGTGACCGGGGAGCTGTTTTTT; size: -; J: TRBJ2-2; V: TRBV18; D: -
CDR3: CASSPWTGHTDTQYF; DNA: TGTGCCAGCAGTCCCTGGACAGGGCACACAGATACGCAGTATTTT; size: -; J: TRBJ2-3; V: TRBV6-6; D: TRBD1
CDR3: CASSLSSRGSYEQYF; DNA: TGTGCCAGCAGCTTAAGCAGCCGGGGTTCCTACGAGCAGTACTTC; size: -; J: TRBJ2-7; V: TRBV7-3; D: -
CDR3: CASSVGTSGRTNEQFF; DNA: TGTGCCAGCAGCGTGGGGACTAGCGGGCGGACCAATGAGCAGTTCTTC; size: -; J: TRBJ2-1; V: TRBV9; D: TRBD2
CDR3: CASSLNSGQGRYNEQFF; DNA: TGTGCCAGCAGCTTAAATTCCGGACAGGGACGGTACAATGAGCAGTTCTTC; size: -; J: TRBJ2-1; V: TRBV7-3; D: TRBD1
CDR3: CASSTSGRYEQYF; DNA: TGTGCCAGTAGTACTAGCGGGAGGTACGAGCAGTACTTC; size: -; J: TRBJ2-7; V: TRBV19; D: TRBD2
CDR3: CSVAQGNTEAFF; DNA: TGCAGCGTTGCGCAGGGCAACACTGAAGCTTTCTTT; size: -; J: TRBJ1-1; V: TRBV29-1; D: -
CDR3: CASSHDRGEAFF; DNA: TGTGCCAGCAGCCATGACAGGGGTGAAGCTTTCTTT; size: once; J: TRBJ1-1; V: TRBV5-4; D: TRBD1
CDR3: CASSRGTAKSYGYTF; DNA: TGTGCCAGCAGCCGTGGGACAGCAAAGAGCTATGGCTACACCTTC; size: -; J: TRBJ1-2; V: TRBV13; D: TRBD1
CDR3: CASSTASGTQYF; DNA: TGTGCCAGCAGCACCGCTAGCGGTACGCAGTATTTT; size: -; J: TRBJ2-3; V: TRBV5-4; D: TRBD2
CDR3: CASSLSGTRNNEQFF; DNA: TGTGCCAGCAGCCTTTCCGGGACTAGGAACAATGAGCAGTTCTTC; size: once; J: TRBJ2-1; V: TRBV7-3; D: TRBD2
CDR3: CASSLEWHSGNTIYF; DNA: TGTGCCAGCAGCTTAGAGTGGCACTCTGGAAACACCATATATTTT; size: -; J: TRBJ1-3; V: TRBV7-9; D: -
CDR3: CALVQGRAFF; DNA: TGTGCCTTGGTACAGGGTCGGGCTTTCTTT; size: few; J: TRBJ1-1; V: TRBV30; D: -
CDR3: CASGGISGHSYNEQFF; DNA: TGTGCCAGCGGGGGGATAAGCGGGCACTCCTACAATGAGCAGTTCTTC; size: -; J: TRBJ2-1; V: TRBV9; D: -
CDR3: CASSLPMALDNEQFF; DNA: TGTGCCAGCAGCTTACCGATGGCCCTTGACAATGAGCAGTTCTTC; size: -; J: TRBJ2-1; V: TRBV11-2; D: -
CDR3: CASSLAGGHVDTQYF; DNA: TGTGCCAGTTCCCTAGCGGGGGGGCATGTGGATACGCAGTATTTT; size: -; J: TRBJ2-3; V: TRBV19; D: TRBD2
CDR3: CASSFRLAGATDTQYF; DNA: TGTGCCAGCAGCTTCAGACTAGCGGGGGCCACAGATACGCAGTATTTT; size: -; J: TRBJ2-3; V: TRBV13; D: TRBD2
CDR3: CASSFQGLANEQYF; DNA: TGTGCCAGCAGCTTCCAGGGACTAGCCAACGAGCAGTACTTC; size: -; J: TRBJ2-7; V: TRBV7-3; D: TRBD2
CDR3: CASSLGLLRGHGDNGYTF; DNA: TGTGCCAGCAGCTTAGGCCTCTTGAGGGGGCATGGGGATAATGGCTACACCTTC; size: -; J: TRBJ1-2; V: TRBV13; D: TRBD1
CDR3: CASSLGGASEDGYTF; DNA: TGTGCCAGCAGCTTAGGAGGAGCATCGGAGGATGGCTACACCTTC; size: -; J: TRBJ1-2; V: TRBV7-6; D: -
CDR3: CASSLVLTSPYEQYF; DNA: TGTGCCAGCAGCTTAGTTCTTACATCACCATACGAGCAGTACTTC; size: -; J: TRBJ2-7; V: TRBV7-9; D: -
CDR3: CATSRDVAWDSTGELFF; DNA: TGTGCCACCAGCAGAGATGTAGCGTGGGATAGCACCGGGGAGCTGTTTTTT; size: -; J: TRBJ2-2; V: TRBV15; D: -
CDR3: CASSQEGGQSYEQYF; DNA: TGTGCCAGCAGCCAAGAGGGCGGACAGTCCTACGAGCAGTACTTC; size: -; J: TRBJ2-7; V: TRBV4-2; D: -
CDR3: CASSPGGGRDTEAFF; DNA: TGTGCCAGCAGCCCAGGCGGGGGCCGGGACACTGAAGCTTTCTTT; size: -; J: TRBJ1-1; V: TRBV7-3; D: -
CDR3: CASRYGQGFFEAFF; DNA: TGTGCCAGTAGATACGGACAGGGTTTTTTTGAAGCTTTCTTT; size: -; J: TRBJ1-1; V: TRBV19; D: TRBD1
CDR3: CASSQRGQVNEQYF; DNA: TGCGCCAGCAGTCAAAGGGGGCAGGTGAACGAGCAGTACTTC; size: -; J: TRBJ2-7; V: TRBV5-1; D: TRBD1
CDR3: CASSFPGGPQHF; DNA: TGTGCCAGCAGTTTCCCCGGAGGGCCCCAGCATTTT; size: -; J: TRBJ1-5; V: TRBV27; D: -
CDR3: CASNIGQQNTEAFF; DNA: TGTGCCAGCAACATAGGACAGCAGAACACTGAAGCTTTCTTT; size: few; J: TRBJ1-1; V: TRBV2; D: -
CDR3: CASSHNPLSTDTQYF; DNA: TGTGCCAGCAGCCATAACCCACTCAGCACAGATACGCAGTATTTT; size: -; J: TRBJ2-3; V: TRBV4-2; D: -
CDR3: CASSLALETNTGELFF; DNA: TGCGCCAGCAGCTTGGCCCTAGAAACTAACACCGGGGAGCTGTTTTTT; size: -; J: TRBJ2-2; V: TRBV5-1; D: -
CDR3: CASSPRDGLTYEQYF; DNA: TGTGCCAGCAGCCCCAGGGACGGACTAACCTACGAGCAGTACTTC; size: -; J: TRBJ2-7; V: TRBV7-9; D: -
CDR3: CASSLGQGASYYGYTF; DNA: TGCGCCAGCAGCCTCGGACAGGGGGCAAGTTACTATGGCTACACCTTC; size: -; J: TRBJ1-2; V: TRBV5-1; D: TRBD1
CDR3: CASSLAYGLAYQTDTQYF; DNA: TGCGCCAGCAGCTTGGCCTACGGACTAGCGTATCAAACAGATACGCAGTATTTT; size: -; J: TRBJ2-3; V: TRBV5-1; D: TRBD2
CDR3: CASSLIGGGELFF; DNA: TGTGCCAGCAGTTTAATAGGGGGCGGGGAGCTGTTTTTT; size: -; J: TRBJ2-2; V: TRBV27; D: -
CDR3: CASSQDHPGTRDYEQYF; DNA: TGCGCCAGCAGCCAAGATCACCCCGGGACTAGAGACTACGAGCAGTACTTC; size: -; J: TRBJ2-7; V: TRBV4-1; D: TRBD2